The 6 T cell receptor beta chains in this list originate from one sample, sequenced in a study of CD8+ T cells in alopecia areata. Extracted RNA was reverse transcribed into cDNA, the sequencing template. Repertoires were generated with immunoSEQ multiplex PCR, while TCRdb's copy carries only in-frame clones and drops some. The data hold under 150,000 clones, with less than 65% observed a single time. The source material was CD8+ T cells sorted from blood. These TCRs come from a human donor in good health.

This clone was detected only a few times. The chain recombines TRBV7-6 with TRBJ2-3, with 8 bases fitting TRBD2. With V trimmed by 5 bases and J by 6 bases, 10 bases remained unmatched. The CDR3 spans 15 residues. The V gene's germline CDR1 is SGHVS and CDR2 FNYEAQ. The CDR3, as DNA: TGTGCCAGCAGCCCCCCCCGGGAGGGCATGGATACGCAGTATTTT. This sequence encodes CASSPPREGMDTQYF.

The table lists this clone with a few counts. The V gene is TRBV19, the J gene TRBJ2-1, with D unresolved. The CDR3 has 12 residues. The V and J ends lost 6 bases and 8 bases respectively, with 11 bases between them. The germline V gene encodes CDR1 LNHDA and CDR2 SQIVND (reference sequence). CDR3: CASRPSGYEQFF. DNA for the CDR3: TGTGCCAGTAGGCCCTCCGGGTATGAGCAGTTCTTC.

The V gene is TRBV6-5, the J gene TRBJ1-2, with a tentative D call TRBD1 (6 bases). V was clipped by 4 bases and J by 5 bases, with 20 bases between them. Germline loops: CDR1 MNHEY, CDR2 SVGAGI. The CDR3 sequence is 16 residues long. The CDR3 sequence is CASSSPGQDFPYGYTF. The CDR3 nucleotides read TGTGCCAGCAGTTCCCCGGGACAAGATTTCCCTTATGGCTACACCTTC.

The chain has TRBV29-1 and TRBJ2-5; 7 bases are a match to TRBD2. Near its end, the DNA agrees better with TRBJ2-7, so the J call may be wrong. CDR1 is SQVTM and CDR2 is ANQGSEA in the germline V gene. The CDR3 covers 12 residues. CDR3 sequence: CSVETGGYEQYF. CDR3 nucleotide sequence: TGCAGCGTTGAAACGGGAGGATACGAGCAGTACTTC.

This clone was recorded a few times. The chain employs TRBV6-4 and TRBJ1-1; D remains unclear. Per germline, CDR1 MRHNA and CDR2 SNTAGT. V was pared by 3 bases and J by 9 bases, with 14 bases between. This CDR3 region has 13 residues. CDR3 nucleotides: TGTGCCAGCAGTGATGGATATGGAAGTAAAGCTTTCTTT. This gives the protein CASSDGYGSKAFF.

This chain connects TRBV29-1 to TRBJ1-1; a weak D match, TRBD1 (5 bases). The CDR3 spans 12 residues. From germline, CDR1 is SQVTM and CDR2 ANQGSEA. Trimming pared 5 bases from V and 7 bases from J, leaving 14 bases between. The CDR3 spells CSVRAGRVEAFF. As DNA, the CDR3 is TGCAGCGTTAGGGCAGGGAGGGTTGAAGCTTTCTTT.